One sample yielded the 9 T cell receptor beta chains listed below, sequenced in a study of T cell repertoires in cytomegalovirus infection. TCRdb used MiXCR to reprocess the reads, holding one entry per CDR3 protein. The top ten hold 48% of the sample, which has 550,000 to 700,000 distinct CDR3 sequences, approximately 40% seen once. Their recognized antigens are unknown. The starting material was cultured PBMCs, obtained from culture after CMV antigen stimulation. These receptors were obtained from a human donor in good health (CMV status not recorded). Some clones in this sample may be carry-over from other donors' samples.

The V and J genes are TRBV27 and TRBJ1-6, with 8 bases that match TRBD1. The CDR3 is made up of 15 amino acids. Germline V gives CDR1 MNHEY, CDR2 SMNVEV (reference sequence). Losses at the gene ends were 5 bases for V and 9 bases for J; bases not matched to a gene: 9. CDR3 residues: CASSTMTGAASPLHF. CDR3 nucleotides: TGTGCCAGCAGTACCATGACAGGGGCGGCTTCACCCCTCCACTTT.

In this sample, this clonotype turned up a few times. J is TRBJ1-5 and V is TRBV7-8; D not resolved. Trimming left V 0 bases short and J 4 bases short, with 7 bases between. CDR3 length equals 14 residues. The germline V gene encodes CDR1 SGHVS and CDR2 FQNEAQ. CDR3 residues: CASSLAQLNQPQHF. The DNA for the CDR3 is TGTGCCAGCAGCTTAGCACAGCTGAATCAGCCCCAGCATTTT.

The chain is built from TRBV10-3 and TRBJ2-7, with TRBD2 matching over 12 bases. Germline lookup yields CDR1 ENHRY and CDR2 SYGVKD. J was trimmed by 3 bases and V by 3 bases; bases with no gene match: 6. The length of the CDR3 is 16 residues. In DNA form, the CDR3 reads TGTGCCATCAGTGATCTTGGACTAGCGGGGCGCTACGAGCAGTACTTC. This codes for CAISDLGLAGRYEQYF.

The chain joins TRBV11-2 to TRBJ2-3; 9 bases are shared with TRBD2. This CDR3 comprises 15 residues. Trimming at V came to 8 bases and at J to 3 bases, leaving 9 bases not matched to a gene. CDR1 and CDR2 from the germline V gene are SGHAT and FQNNGV. CDR3 nucleotide sequence: TGTGCCAGCGGGAGGCTAGCGGGGATGACAGATACGCAGTATTTT. Residues: CASGRLAGMTDTQYF.

This clonotype was seen more than once but under ten times. V is TRBV19 and J is TRBJ2-1; a possible D gene is TRBD1 (5 bases). Germline V gives CDR1 LNHDA, CDR2 SQIVND (reference sequence). CDR3 size: 15 residues. V lost 10 bases, J lost 3 bases, and 19 bases lay in between. The CDR3 sequence: CATSATAQGYNEQFF. The CDR3 DNA sequence: TGTGCCACCTCCGCGACAGCGCAGGGCTACAATGAGCAGTTCTTC. The whole variable domain, remainder taken from reference TRBV19 and TRBJ2-1, is DGGITQSPKYLFRKEGQNVTLSCEQNLNHDAMYWYRQDPGQGLRLIYYSQIVNDFQKGDIAEGYSVSREKKESFPLTVTSAQKNPTAFYLCATSATAQGYNEQFFGPGTRLTVL.

The CDR3 sequence: CASSLQGRGGNEQFF. The CDR3 DNA reads as TGTGCCAGCAGCTTGCAAGGAAGGGGGGGCAATGAGCAGTTCTTC. The chain has TRBV7-9 and TRBJ2-1; maybe TRBD2 (7 bases). Per germline, CDR1 SEHNR and CDR2 FQNEAQ (reference sequence). The CDR3 length is 15 residues. Trimming left V 3 bases short and J 6 bases short, with 15 bases between.

The chain couples TRBV2 to TRBJ2-7; 7 nucleotides align to TRBD2. Trimming removed 4 bases from V and 5 bases from J; junction bases left unmatched: 5. CDR1 and CDR2 (germline): SNHLY, FYNNEI. This CDR3 has 13 residues. Here the CDR3 reads CASSGGGSNEQYF. In nucleotides, the CDR3 is TGTGCCAGCAGTGGAGGCGGGAGTAACGAGCAGTACTTC.

The chain links TRBV19 to TRBJ2-3; D not resolved. Trimming removed 4 bases from V and 5 bases from J, with 10 bases in between. The CDR3 has 13 amino acids. The V gene's germline CDR1 is LNHDA and CDR2 SQIVND (reference sequence). CDR3 residues: CASSTPRQDTQYF. Here the CDR3 DNA reads TGTGCCAGTAGTACCCCCCGTCAAGATACGCAGTATTTT.

V gene TRBV11-3 combines with J gene TRBJ1-4, with a possible D match to TRBD1 (6 bases). CDR1 is SGHNT, CDR2 YENEEA, per germline. The CDR3 extends over 15 amino acids. Trimming removed 4 bases at V and 4 bases at J, with 13 bases between. The CDR3 nucleotides read TGTGCCAGCAGCTCTACAGGGTCGGGTAATGAAAAACTGTTTTTT. Translation: CASSSTGSGNEKLFF.